This entry describes one T cell receptor (beta chain). The assay was immunoSEQ multiplex PCR, and TCRdb's table has in-frame clones only and misses some. Of some 90,000 clones in the sample, approximately 91% were seen once. These data are taken from a study of OX40 agonist ivuxolimab in advanced cancers. The CDR3 has 15 residues. The V and J ends lost 4 bases and 0 bases, in that order; junction bases with no gene match: 2. Germline assignment: CDR1 SGHRS and CDR2 YFSETQ. This sample comprised CD4+ or CD8+ T cells sorted from blood, obtained in a trial of the OX40 agonist ivuxolimab. This clonotype was obtained from an adult with an advanced solid tumor such as melanoma, head and neck, liver or kidney cancer. The rearrangement uses TRBV5-1 and TRBJ2-2, with TRBD1 matching 8 bases. Written as DNA, the CDR3 is TGCGCCAGCAGCCAGACAGGGGCGAACACCGGGGAGCTGTTTTTT. Translation gives CASSQTGANTGELFF.